The 5 T cell receptor beta chains in this list originate from one sample, sequenced in a study of beta chain features in type 1 diabetes. The study, taken as a whole, reports: Type 1 diabetes patients showed a moderate but significant shortening of TCRB CDR3s in all four CD4+ subsets.

These receptors' antigens are unknown. Every bit of the isolated RNA underwent reverse transcription, so sequencing read expressed TCRB transcripts. Repertoires were generated with immunoSEQ multiplex PCR, while TCRdb's copy carries only in-frame clones and drops some. The table lists approximately 250,000 clones, roughly a quarter of them singletons. Sequencing input: naive CD4+ T cells from blood. The receptors come from a woman in her 30s with type 1 diabetes.

The chain joins TRBV6-5 to TRBJ1-5; maybe TRBD1 (5 bases). This CDR3 is 13 amino acids long. CDR1 and CDR2 (germline): MNHEY, SVGAGI. V was shortened by 6 bases and J by 7 bases, with 13 bases between the two germline ends. For the CDR3, the DNA is TGTGCCAGCAGCCGCGGACACGGCCAGCCCCAGCATTTT. Encoded protein: CASSRGHGQPQHF.

This clone was seen a handful of times. The V gene is TRBV28, the J gene TRBJ2-7; possible D gene TRBD2, 5 bases. The CDR3 has 14 amino acids. The germline V and J ends were trimmed by 5 bases and 5 bases, with 16 bases remaining between them. Germline lookup yields CDR1 MDHEN and CDR2 SYDVKM. The chain's CDR3 is CASSVAQLLNEQYF. The CDR3 DNA is TGTGCCAGCAGTGTAGCGCAACTCTTGAACGAGCAGTACTTC.

This clone turned up a few times. CDR3 loop: CASSAGFWPFF. In nucleotides, the CDR3 is TGTGCCAGCAGCGCCGGGTTTTGGCCGTTCTTC. The chain uses TRBV28 and TRBJ2-1; no clear D gene. Germline V lookup: CDR1 MDHEN, CDR2 SYDVKM. This CDR3 region has 11 residues. V shed 6 bases and J shed 15 bases, with 15 bases lying between them. The full variable domain, in which reference TRBV28 and TRBJ2-1 provide the parts outside the CDR3, is DVKVTQSSRYLVKRTGEKVFLECVQDMDHENMFWYRQDPGLGLRLIYFSYDVKMKEKGDIPEGYSVSREKKERFSLILESASTNQTSMYLCASSAGFWPFFGPGTRLTVL.

The chain carries TRBV19 and TRBJ2-7, with D possibly TRBD2 on 6 matching bases. Trimming removed 8 bases at V and 6 bases at J, with 11 bases between. The V gene's germline CDR1 is LNHDA and CDR2 SQIVND (reference sequence). This CDR3 is 11 amino acids long. This CDR3 is CASGGVREQYF. CDR3 DNA sequence: TGTGCCAGTGGCGGGGTCCGCGAGCAGTACTTC.

This sequence joins TRBV4-1 and TRBJ1-4; the D gene is possibly TRBD1 (6 bases). CDR3 length: 11 amino acids. The V gene's germline CDR1 is MGHRA and CDR2 YSYEKL. V was shortened by 3 bases and J by 12 bases, with 8 bases between the two germline ends. The CDR3, as DNA: TGCGCCAGCAGCCATAACAGGGAACTGTTTTTT. Translation gives CASSHNRELFF.